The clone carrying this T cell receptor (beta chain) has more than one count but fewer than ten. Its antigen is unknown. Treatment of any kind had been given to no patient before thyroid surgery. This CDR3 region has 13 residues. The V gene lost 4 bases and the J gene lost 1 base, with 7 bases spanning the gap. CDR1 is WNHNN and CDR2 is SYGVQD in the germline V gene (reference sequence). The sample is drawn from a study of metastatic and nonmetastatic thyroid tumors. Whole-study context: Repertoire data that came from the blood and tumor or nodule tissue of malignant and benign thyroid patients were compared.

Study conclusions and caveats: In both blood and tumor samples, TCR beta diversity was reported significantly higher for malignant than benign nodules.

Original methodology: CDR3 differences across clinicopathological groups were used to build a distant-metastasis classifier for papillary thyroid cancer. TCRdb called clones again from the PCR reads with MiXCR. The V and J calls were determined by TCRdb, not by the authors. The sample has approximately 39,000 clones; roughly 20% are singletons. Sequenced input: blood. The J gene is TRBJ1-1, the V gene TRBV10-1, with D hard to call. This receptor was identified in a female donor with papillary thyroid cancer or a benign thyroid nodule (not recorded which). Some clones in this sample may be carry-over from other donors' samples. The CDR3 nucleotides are TGCGCCAGCAGTGGAGGTCCGAACACTGAAGCTTTCTTT. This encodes CASSGGPNTEAFF.